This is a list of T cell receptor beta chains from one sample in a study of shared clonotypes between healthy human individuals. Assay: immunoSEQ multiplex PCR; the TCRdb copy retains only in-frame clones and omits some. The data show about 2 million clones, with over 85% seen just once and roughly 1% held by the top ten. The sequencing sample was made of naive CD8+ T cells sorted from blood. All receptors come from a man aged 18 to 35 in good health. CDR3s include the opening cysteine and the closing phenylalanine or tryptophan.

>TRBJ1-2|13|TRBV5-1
CASSPQGGAGYTF
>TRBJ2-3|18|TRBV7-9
CASSLVLAGGISTDTQYF
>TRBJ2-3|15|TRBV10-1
CASSESGQGGDTQYF
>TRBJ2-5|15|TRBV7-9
CASSLRTGVAETQYF
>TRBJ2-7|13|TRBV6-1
CASSDAGHYEQYF
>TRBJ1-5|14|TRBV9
CASSVGGGNQPQHF
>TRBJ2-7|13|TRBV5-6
CASSLSNNYEQYF
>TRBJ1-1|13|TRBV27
CASSHLGTEEAFF
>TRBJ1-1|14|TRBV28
CASSLTTANTEAFF
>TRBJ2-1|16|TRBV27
CASSPSGAFTYNEQFF
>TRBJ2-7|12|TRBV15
CATSPPGYEQYF
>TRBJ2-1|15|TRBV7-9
CASSEERYSPNEQFF
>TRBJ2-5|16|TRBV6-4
CASSDSRGRGEETQYF
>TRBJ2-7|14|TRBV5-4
CASSLFGQSYEQYF
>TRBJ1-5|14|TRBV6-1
CASAFDGAYQPQHF
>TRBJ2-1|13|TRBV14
CASSPYQIPEQFF
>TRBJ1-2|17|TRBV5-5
CASSLFTGRATNYGYTF